This passage covers 5 T cell receptor beta chains from one sample sequenced in a study of T-cell memory formation after mild COVID-19. One entry per CDR3 protein, called by TCRdb with MiXCR from the 5' RACE reads. The profile covers 150,000 or so distinct CDR3 sequences, with 11% appearing a single time and less than 4% taken by the ten largest. Sequenced input: PBMCs or a T cell subset sorted from them (not recorded which). Receptors originate from a man between 18 and 35 years old who had mild COVID-19 (a few samples of this study predate the infection). Cell type and time point are not known.

The CDR3 nucleotides are TGTGCCAGCAGTTTAGGGACCGGCTCCCGCACAGATACGCAGTATTTT. The encoded protein is CASSLGTGSRTDTQYF. The gene calls are TRBV12-3 or TRBV12-4 and TRBJ2-3; D is unresolved. V was trimmed by 1 base and J by 1 base, leaving 12 bases between them. This CDR3 comprises 16 residues.

The rearrangement uses TRBV5-1 and TRBJ2-3; D not certain. V lost 1 base and J lost 2, with 8 bases in between. The germline V gene has CDR1 SGHRS and CDR2 YFSETQ. CDR3 size: 14 residues. The CDR3 DNA is TGCGCCAGCAGCTTGTCACCACTCACAGATACGCAGTATTTT. This sequence encodes CASSLSPLTDTQYF.

The gene calls are TRBV5-6 and TRBJ1-6; D is unclear. Germline V gives CDR1 SGHDT, CDR2 YYEEEE. CDR3 size: 16 residues. V was clipped by 0 bases and J by 8 bases, with 15 bases between them. CDR3 sequence: CASSLVSSQDYSPLHF. CDR3 bases: TGTGCCAGCAGCTTGGTCTCGTCTCAGGACTATTCACCCCTCCACTTT.

This clonotype has more than one count but fewer than ten. The chain recombines TRBV4-2 with TRBJ2-1; TRBD1 matches at 9 bases. The CDR3 is made up of 16 amino acids. V trimming: 4 bases; J trimming: 7 bases; junction bases outside the gene matches: 11. Per germline, CDR1 LGHNA and CDR2 YNFKEQ. This chain's CDR3 is CASSPRTGDLGNEQFF. DNA of the CDR3: TGTGCCAGCAGCCCCCGGACAGGGGATTTGGGGAATGAGCAGTTCTTC.

V is TRBV12-3 or TRBV12-4 and J is TRBJ1-2; the match to TRBD1 covers 12 bases. There are 15 residues in the CDR3. J gave up 7 bases and V 6 bases, and 9 bases lay outside the gene matches. This CDR3 reads CASSDRDRGHGGYTF. The CDR3, as DNA: TGTGCCAGCAGCGACCGGGACAGGGGGCATGGTGGCTACACCTTC.